This T cell receptor beta chain appears in the sequencing data of a study of monozygotic twins with inflammatory bowel disease. Findings and caveats of the study: Ultimately, a single strong signal or clonotype associated with IBD was not supported.

The germline V gene has CDR1 SGHDT and CDR2 YYEEEE. CDR3 length equals 16 residues. Samples each yielded cDNA through eight separate reactions. Each CDR3 protein gets one entry in TCRdb, which reprocessed the 5' RACE reads and gives no DNA. The table lists 110,000 to 150,000 distinct CDR3 sequences. As to this clonotype: Antigen specificity is unknown.

The V call is TRBV5-6, the J call TRBJ2-2; there is no DNA to check the TCRdb D call of TRBD1. The specimen was blood. The receptor's source is a human donor with ulcerative colitis or Crohn's disease, or a healthy co-twin of an affected twin (not recorded which). CDR3 sequence reads: CASSLPGEPNTGELFF.